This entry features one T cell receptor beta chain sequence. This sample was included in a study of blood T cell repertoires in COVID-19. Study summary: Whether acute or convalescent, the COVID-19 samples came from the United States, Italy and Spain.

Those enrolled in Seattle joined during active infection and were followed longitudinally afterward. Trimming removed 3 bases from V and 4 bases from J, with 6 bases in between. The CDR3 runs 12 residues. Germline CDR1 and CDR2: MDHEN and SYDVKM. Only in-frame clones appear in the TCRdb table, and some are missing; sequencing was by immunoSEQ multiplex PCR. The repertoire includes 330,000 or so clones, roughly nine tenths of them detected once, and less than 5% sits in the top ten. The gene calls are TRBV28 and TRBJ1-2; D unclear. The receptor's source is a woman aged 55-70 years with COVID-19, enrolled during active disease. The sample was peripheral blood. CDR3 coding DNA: TGTGCCAGCAGTTTGGTTAGCTATGGCTACACCTTC. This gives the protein CASSLVSYGYTF.